These T cell receptor beta chains were read from a single sample in a study of T-cell reconstitution after alpha-beta-depleted transplantation in children. MiXCR, run by TCRdb on the PCR reads, gives a single entry per CDR3 protein. The table records some 310,000 distinct CDR3 sequences, approximately 23% of them present only once. The starting material was PBMCs, mostly from graft donor cells, obtained 180 days after TCRalphabeta/CD19-depleted stem cell transplant. The source is a male patient younger than 18 who had a stem cell transplant for acute lymphoblastic leukemia, so the T cells may come from the graft donor. Each CDR3 is given with its conserved first and last residue. D genes are given only for firm matches. Size is omitted from some rows. Given values are once, few, many or a class for expanded clones.

J gene | clone size | V gene | D gene | CDR3 length | CDR3 DNA | CDR3 protein
TRBJ2-1 | few | TRBV12-3/TRBV12-4 | TRBD2 | 15 | TGTGCCAGCAGTCCCTGGGGACTAGGAAAATATGAGCAGTTCTTC | CASSPWGLGKYEQFF
TRBJ2-5 | few | TRBV15 | TRBD1 | 16 | TGTGCCACCAGCAGAGAGGTGGCAGGGGGACGGGAGACCCAGTACTTC | CATSREVAGGRETQYF
TRBJ2-1 | many | TRBV5-1 | - | 12 | TGCGCCAGCAGCCTTCGGAGTGTCGAGCAGTTCTTC | CASSLRSVEQFF
TRBJ2-1 | - | TRBV7-6 | TRBD2 | 15 | TGTGCCAGCAGCTTCTCACTAGCGGAAGACAATGAGCAGTTCTTC | CASSFSLAEDNEQFF
TRBJ2-1 | - | TRBV12-3/TRBV12-4 | TRBD2 | 16 | TGTGCCAGCAGTTTAGCGGGACTAGCGGGAGCGGGTGAGCAGTTCTTC | CASSLAGLAGAGEQFF
TRBJ2-7 | - | TRBV9 | - | 15 | TGTGCCAGCAGCGTAGAAGGGGGGACCACCTACGAGCAGTACTTC | CASSVEGGTTYEQYF
TRBJ2-2 | few | TRBV28 | - | 12 | TGTGCCAGCAGTACCGGGACCGGGGAGCTGTTTTTT | CASSTGTGELFF
TRBJ2-7 | - | TRBV5-1 | TRBD1 | 17 | TGCGCCAGCAGCTTGGACCCCCGGGACAGAGGGTCCTACGAGCAGTACTTC | CASSLDPRDRGSYEQYF
TRBJ2-1 | - | TRBV20-1 | TRBD2 | 13 | TGCAGTGCTAGGGGACTAGCGGGAAATGAGCAGTTCTTC | CSARGLAGNEQFF
TRBJ2-5 | few | TRBV7-2 | - | 13 | TGTGCCAGCAGCTTATGGCGGGGAGAGACCCAGTACTTC | CASSLWRGETQYF
TRBJ2-1 | many | TRBV5-1 | - | 15 | TGCGCCAGCAGCCTCCCACCCCACGGCTACAATGAGCAGTTCTTC | CASSLPPHGYNEQFF
TRBJ2-2 | - | TRBV4-1 | TRBD2 | 15 | TGCGCCAGCAAGTACGGGGGGTGGAACACCGGGGAGCTGTTTTTT | CASKYGGWNTGELFF
TRBJ1-5 | - | TRBV12-3/TRBV12-4 | - | 14 | TGTGCCAGCAGTCCGGGGGCCGCCAATCAGCCCCAGCATTTT | CASSPGAANQPQHF
TRBJ2-3 | - | TRBV5-4 | - | 20 | TGTGCCAGCAGCTCCAACCCACTTACCGACACTTACGCTAGCACAGATACGCAGTATTTT | CASSSNPLTDTYASTDTQYF
TRBJ2-1 | - | TRBV18 | TRBD1 | 15 | TGTGCCAGCTCCTTGAGCCAGGGGGTTGGGAATGAGCAGTTCTTC | CASSLSQGVGNEQFF
TRBJ1-1 | many | TRBV7-3 | - | 14 | TGTGCCAGCAGCTTAGGGAGGGGGAACACTGAAGCTTTCTTT | CASSLGRGNTEAFF
TRBJ2-7 | many | TRBV15 | TRBD2 | 15 | TGTGCCACCAGCAGAGCCGGGACTAGCCCCTACGAGCAGTACTTC | CATSRAGTSPYEQYF
TRBJ1-2 | few | TRBV7-9 | TRBD1 | 15 | TGTGCCAGCTCCGCTACAGGGGGCAGGGACTATGGCTACACCTTC | CASSATGGRDYGYTF
TRBJ1-1 | many | TRBV12-3/TRBV12-4 | TRBD1 | 14 | TGTGCCAGCAGTTTCGGACAGGGTGGGACTGAAGCTTTCTTT | CASSFGQGGTEAFF
TRBJ1-1 | - | TRBV12-3/TRBV12-4 | - | 14 | TGTGCCAGCAGTTTGAGCGATGGGAACACTGAAGCTTTCTTT | CASSLSDGNTEAFF
TRBJ1-2 | few | TRBV7-8 | - | 13 | TGTGCCAGCAGCTTAGGGGCGTCGTATGGCTACACCTTC | CASSLGASYGYTF
TRBJ1-2 | - | TRBV6-5 | - | 15 | TGTGCCAGCAGTTACTCAACACTCATGGTCTATGGCTACACCTTC | CASSYSTLMVYGYTF
TRBJ2-3 | few | TRBV5-4 | TRBD2 | 15 | TGTGCCAGCAGCTTTCTAGCGGGAGGAGCAGATACGCAGTATTTT | CASSFLAGGADTQYF
TRBJ1-2 | - | TRBV6-5 | - | 15 | TGTGCCAGCAGTTACAGGTTGACAGCCTACTATGGCTACACCTTC | CASSYRLTAYYGYTF
TRBJ2-7 | few | TRBV7-3 | - | 15 | TGTGCCAGCAGCCCCTCGGGCTTCGCCCACTACGAGCAGTACTTC | CASSPSGFAHYEQYF